This T cell receptor beta chain was profiled in a study of blood T cell repertoires in COVID-19. Study background: T cells, B-cell-depleted T cells, or PBMCs supplied cDNA or gDNA.

Sequencing used immunoSEQ multiplex PCR; TCRdb keeps in-frame clones, though not all of them. The profile shows 150,000 or so clones, roughly 88% of them singletons. Germline CDR1 reads ENHRY; CDR2 reads SYGVKD. V was pared by 8 bases and J by 7 bases, with 13 bases between. CDR3 length: 12 residues. Sequenced sample: PBMCs or T cells enriched from blood (not recorded which). This receptor was taken from a woman aged 55-69 years who had recovered from COVID-19. The chain is built from TRBV10-3 and TRBJ2-3; tentative D call: TRBD1 (6 bases). The DNA for the CDR3 is TGTGCCATCTCGGGGACAAAAAATACGCAGTATTTT. Amino acids: CAISGTKNTQYF.